This T cell receptor (beta chain) was found in a study of spatial heterogeneity in lung cancer. About the research overall: Detection consistently yielded more beta chains than alpha chains.

The length of the CDR3 is 14 residues. With 2 bases removed from V and 5 bases from J, the gap between germline ends came to 12 bases. Germline CDR1 reads SGHTA; CDR2 reads FQGNSA. One entry per CDR3 protein, called by TCRdb with MiXCR from the 5' RACE reads. Here the sample spans tens of thousands of distinct CDR3 sequences, approximately 7.2% being singletons. The table lists this clonotype with many counts. Time point reported: sample taken at primary tumor resection. There were some 76 donors, all of them untreated patients with early-stage non-small cell lung cancer. The authors sequenced whole RNA from tumor, nontumor lung or frozen PBMC without sorting.

The sample here was PBMCs, taken at surgery. The clonotype was recovered from a female donor with early-stage non-small cell lung cancer. This rearrangement joins TRBV7-2 to TRBJ1-1, with D unresolved. The CDR3 DNA reads as TGTGCCAGCAGCTTATACAGCTCCAGGACTGAAGCTTTCTTT. Encoded protein: CASSLYSSRTEAFF.